The T cell receptor beta chain described here comes from a study of blood T cell repertoires in COVID-19. Study at large: Samples came from the United States, Italy and Spain, spanning acute and convalescent COVID-19. PBMCs, B-cell-depleted T cells, or T cells were the source of the cDNA or gDNA that made up the material.

Original handling: From reference gene primer amplification, estimates of nucleated cell counts were derived. This table comes from immunoSEQ multiplex PCR, and its TCRdb copy is limited to in-frame clones, with some not included. V and J calls plus clone size are reproduced from that table; the DNA served to infer D and trimming. The repertoire holds around 160,000 clones, 80% seen once, with 10% to 15% in the top ten. Between the trimmed V and J ends, which lost 6 bases and 2 bases, there was a span of 13 bases. The CDR3 has 15 amino acids. Germline values: CDR1 MNHEY, CDR2 SMNVEV (reference sequence). This clone showed up just once.

This chain connects TRBV27 to TRBJ2-2, with TRBD2 as a possible D gene (6 bases). This receptor was taken from a man between 60 and 75 years old with active or convalescent COVID-19. Sequencing was performed on peripheral blood. This CDR3 reads CASSPFGGNTGELFF. In DNA form, the CDR3 reads TGTGCCAGCAGCCCTTTCGGGGGAAACACCGGGGAGCTGTTTTTT.